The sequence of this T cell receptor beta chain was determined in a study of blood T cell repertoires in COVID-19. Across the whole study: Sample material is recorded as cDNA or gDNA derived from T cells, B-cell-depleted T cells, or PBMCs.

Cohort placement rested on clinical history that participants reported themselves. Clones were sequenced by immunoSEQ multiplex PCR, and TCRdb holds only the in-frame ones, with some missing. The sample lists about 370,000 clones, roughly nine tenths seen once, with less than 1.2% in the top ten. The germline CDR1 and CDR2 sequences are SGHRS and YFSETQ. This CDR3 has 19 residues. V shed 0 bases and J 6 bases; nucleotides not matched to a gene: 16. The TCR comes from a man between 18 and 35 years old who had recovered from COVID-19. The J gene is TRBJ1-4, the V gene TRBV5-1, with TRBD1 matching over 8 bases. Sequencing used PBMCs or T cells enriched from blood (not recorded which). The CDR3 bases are TGCGCCAGCAGCTTGGGCTCAAACCCCGGGACAGGAGTAGATGAAAAACTGTTTTTT. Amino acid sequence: CASSLGSNPGTGVDEKLFF.